This T cell receptor beta chain was recorded in a study of blood T cell repertoires in COVID-19. For the study at large: Sources were T cells, B-cell-depleted T cells, or PBMCs; the material itself was cDNA or gDNA.

Sequencing used immunoSEQ multiplex PCR; TCRdb keeps in-frame clones, though not all of them. In the table there are roughly 180,000 clones, approximately 85% of which are singletons. This CDR3 contains 15 residues. The V end was cut by 2 bases, the J end by 6 bases, with 11 bases between. The V gene's germline CDR1 is SNHLY and CDR2 FYNNEI. Input material: peripheral blood. The chain uses TRBV2 and TRBJ1-6; TRBD1 is a possible D gene (5 bases). This TCR came from a woman aged 55-70 years with acute or convalescent COVID-19. The CDR3 DNA is TGTGCCAGCAGTGAATCCGGTGACAGTAATTCACCCCTCCACTTT. Amino acid sequence: CASSESGDSNSPLHF.